This T cell receptor beta chain was obtained from a study of blood T cell repertoires in COVID-19. The table came from immunoSEQ multiplex PCR; TCRdb's copy has only in-frame clones and leaves some out. The sample records about 280,000 clones, roughly 86% being singletons. Germline CDR1 and CDR2: KGHDR and SFDVKD. With 6 bases removed from V and 9 bases from J, the gap between germline ends came to 20 bases. This CDR3 is 15 amino acids long. This clone was detected once. Material for sequencing was peripheral blood. This clonotype was sampled from a man aged 18 to 29 with active or convalescent COVID-19. The rearrangement joins TRBV24-1 to TRBJ2-1; D possibly corresponds to TRBD1 (6 bases). The CDR3 protein is CATSTPPTRGGEQFF. The CDR3 region has the DNA TGTGCCACCAGTACCCCCCCTACTAGAGGGGGTGAGCAGTTCTTC.